The 23 T cell receptor beta chains below were found in one sample sequenced in a study of cytomegalovirus exposure and HLA in healthy donors. The PCR was carried out with 60 Vbeta primers and 13 Jbeta primers. Repertoires were generated with immunoSEQ multiplex PCR, while TCRdb's copy carries only in-frame clones and drops some. Counted here are some 69,000 clones, approximately 70% occurring once; the ten biggest clones make up 12% to 15%. Sequencing was done on a sample of PBMCs. The receptors originated from a male donor in good health and CMV-seropositive.

The gene calls are TRBV7-2 and TRBJ2-7; TRBD1 might be the D (6 bases). This CDR3 contains 14 residues. V was clipped by 5 bases and J by 5 bases, with 16 bases between them. Germline CDR1 and CDR2: SGHTA and FQGNSA. The CDR3 DNA is TGTGCCAGCAGCCGGAACCAGGGGCCCAACGAGCAGTACTTC. Its protein product is CASSRNQGPNEQYF.

The chain is built from TRBV5-6 and TRBJ1-2; D possibly corresponds to TRBD1 (6 bases). Germline values: CDR1 SGHDT, CDR2 YYEEEE. This CDR3 is 15 amino acids long. V dropped 1 base and J dropped 2 bases, with 12 bases sitting between them. The CDR3 here is CASSLRRGLNYGYTF. The CDR3 DNA sequence: TGTGCCAGCAGCTTGCGAAGGGGGTTGAACTATGGCTACACCTTC. Using reference TRBV5-6 and TRBJ1-2 for the parts outside the CDR3, the full variable domain is DAGVTQSPTHLIKTRGQQVTLRCSPKSGHDTVSWYQQALGQGPQFIFQYYEEEERQRGNFPDRFSGHQFPNYSSELNVNALLLGDSALYLCASSLRRGLNYGYTFGSGTRLTVV.

The rearrangement links TRBV10-3 to TRBJ1-5, with 10 positions matching TRBD1. CDR1 is ENHRY, CDR2 SYGVKD, per germline. The CDR3 sequence is 13 residues long. V lost 10 bases to trimming and J lost 6 bases; unmatched junction nucleotides: 6. The CDR3 DNA reads TGTGCCACGCGACAGGGGGCTTTTCAGCCCCAGCATTTT. Residues: CATRQGAFQPQHF.

The genes are TRBV5-1 and TRBJ2-3, with TRBD1 identical over 10 bases. The CDR3 consists of 19 residues. Germline V CDR1 and CDR2: SGHRS, YFSETQ. Losses at the gene ends were 0 bases for V and 6 bases for J; bases not matched to a gene: 16. The CDR3 DNA is TGCGCCAGCAGCTTGGCCGGGACAGGGGACCCCTTAGGGTTGGATACGCAGTATTTT. It is translated as CASSLAGTGDPLGLDTQYF.

The J gene is TRBJ1-5, the V gene TRBV7-2; D is ambiguous. Trimming took 1 base from V and 4 from J, leaving 5 bases between them. The CDR3 contains 13 residues. In germline, CDR1 is SGHTA, CDR2 FQGNSA. The CDR3 DNA is TGTGCCAGCAGCTTAGGGCCAAATCAGCCCCAGCATTTT. It yields the protein CASSLGPNQPQHF.

This clone has just one count. CDR3 in amino acids: CAISRDRDNSPLHF. For the CDR3, the DNA is TGTGCCATCAGCCGGGACAGGGACAATTCACCCCTCCACTTT. The V call is TRBV10-3, the J call TRBJ1-6; TRBD1 matches at 9 bases. From germline, CDR1 is ENHRY and CDR2 SYGVKD. V was clipped by 6 bases and J by 7 bases; unmatched bases: 4. CDR3 size: 14 residues.

The chain employs TRBV4-1 and TRBJ2-3; possible D gene TRBD2, 7 bases. The germline CDR1 and CDR2 sequences are MGHRA and YSYEKL. V was cut by 1 base and J by 2 bases, with 13 bases left in between. There are 16 residues in the CDR3. The CDR3 bases are TGCGCCAGCAGCCAAGGGAGAGGGGGGGTCACAGATACGCAGTATTTT. It encodes CASSQGRGGVTDTQYF.

This clone showed up just once. The CDR3 sequence is CASSHPLYNEQFF. CDR3 nucleotide sequence: TGTGCCAGCAGCCACCCCCTTTACAATGAGCAGTTCTTC. V is TRBV14 and J is TRBJ2-1; D uncertain. The CDR3 spans 13 residues. Between the trimmed V and J ends, which lost 3 bases and 4 bases, there was a span of 7 bases. CDR1 SGHDN and CDR2 FVKESK come from the germline V gene.

The V and J genes are TRBV9 and TRBJ2-7; D is unclear. There are 14 residues in the CDR3. Trimming shortened V by 0 bases and J by 5 bases, and 12 bases separated the two germline ends. Germline CDR1 SGDLS, CDR2 YYNGEE. CDR3 DNA: TGTGCCAGCAGCGTAGAAAGCCTTACGCACGAGCAGTACTTC. It translates to CASSVESLTHEQYF.

The CDR3 loop reads CASSEEGTINQPQHF. In nucleotides, the CDR3 is TGTGCCAGCAGTGAGGAGGGGACGATCAATCAGCCCCAGCATTTT. The rearrangement uses TRBV2 and TRBJ1-5, with TRBD1 as a possible D gene (5 bases). The germline V gene has CDR1 SNHLY and CDR2 FYNNEI. The CDR3 has 15 amino acids. Trimming pared 3 bases from V and 3 bases from J, leaving 12 bases between.

The chain joins TRBV25-1 to TRBJ1-4, with 10 bases lining up with TRBD1. Germline values: CDR1 MGHDK, CDR2 SYGVNS. The CDR3 has 17 amino acids. The J segment lost 7 bases and the V segment lost 4 bases, leaving 12 bases of the junction unmatched. The CDR3: CASSGGPPGQGREKLFF. Here the CDR3 DNA reads TGTGCCAGCAGTGGGGGTCCACCGGGACAGGGGCGTGAAAAACTGTTTTTT.

The rearrangement links TRBV6-6 to TRBJ1-2, with D unresolved. The CDR3 contains 13 residues. Germline V gives CDR1 MNHNY, CDR2 SVGAGI (reference sequence). V lost 2 bases and J lost 4, with 8 bases in between. The CDR3 sequence is CASSYAGSYGYTF. As DNA, the CDR3 is TGTGCCAGCAGTTACGCGGGGTCCTATGGCTACACCTTC.

This chain connects TRBV5-1 to TRBJ2-7; tentative D call: TRBD1 (5 bases). The ends were cut back, 5 bases at V and 3 bases at J, with 18 bases in the middle. This CDR3 contains 15 residues. The germline V gene has CDR1 SGHRS and CDR2 YFSETQ. CDR3 loop: CASRFSTGTNYEQYF. Written as DNA, the CDR3 is TGCGCCAGCAGGTTTTCAACAGGTACCAACTACGAGCAGTACTTC.

This rearrangement joins TRBV4-1 to TRBJ2-3; TRBD2 matches 7 bases. V trimming: 4 bases; J trimming: 7 bases; junction bases outside the gene matches: 17. CDR1 and CDR2 (germline): MGHRA, YSYEKL. The CDR3 consists of 17 residues. CDR3 sequence (DNA): TGCGCCAGCAGCCCGGGAAGGGGCGGGAGAAGAGGGTATACGCAGTATTTT. Amino acid sequence: CASSPGRGGRRGYTQYF.

This chain connects TRBV18 to TRBJ2-7; no reliable D call. CDR3 length: 16 amino acids. Germline values: CDR1 KGHSH, CDR2 LQKENI. Trimming left V 0 bases short and J 0 bases short, with 12 bases between. The CDR3 sequence is CASSPPEPRSSYEQYF. The CDR3 region has the DNA TGTGCCAGCTCACCACCGGAACCCCGGAGCTCCTACGAGCAGTACTTC.

The gene calls are TRBV11-3 and TRBJ2-1, with D possibly TRBD2 on 6 matching bases. The V end lost 1 base, the J end lost 1 base, and 11 bases lay between the germline ends. This CDR3 is 16 amino acids long. Per the germline V gene, CDR1 is SGHNT and CDR2 is YENEEA. The chain's CDR3 is CASSLGPGESYNEQFF. CDR3 DNA sequence: TGTGCCAGCAGCTTAGGTCCGGGGGAGTCCTACAATGAGCAGTTCTTC.

This chain joins TRBV28 and TRBJ2-7, with D possibly TRBD1 on 6 matching bases. The CDR3 is made up of 15 amino acids. The V gene's germline CDR1 is MDHEN and CDR2 SYDVKM. V lost 5 bases and J lost 2, with 16 bases in between. The CDR3 DNA reads TGTGCCAGCAGTGGGCTAGGAGAGGGGGCCTACGAGCAGTACTTC. Protein sequence: CASSGLGEGAYEQYF.

This sequence joins TRBV6-1 and TRBJ2-1; 11 positions agree with TRBD2. This CDR3 contains 16 residues. Trimming took 2 bases from V and 5 from J; bases not matched to a gene: 5. Germline V gene sequence: CDR1 MNHNS, CDR2 SASEGT. The CDR3 here is CASSETGTSGNNEQFF. CDR3 bases: TGTGCCAGCAGTGAAACCGGGACTAGCGGCAACAATGAGCAGTTCTTC.

V usage is TRBV11-2 and J usage is TRBJ1-2; TRBD1 matches 7 bases. The CDR3 contains 14 residues. V trimming: 4 bases; J trimming: 4 bases; junction bases outside the gene matches: 6. Germline CDR1 reads SGHAT; CDR2 reads FQNNGV. The chain's CDR3 is CASSSPGQLYGYTF. The DNA of the CDR3 is TGTGCCAGCAGCTCACCGGGACAGCTCTATGGCTACACCTTC.

This rearrangement joins TRBV16 to TRBJ2-1; tentative D call: TRBD1 (7 bases). This CDR3 has 14 amino acids. V lost 0 bases to trimming and J lost 7 bases, with 10 bases between them. In germline, CDR1 is KGHSY, CDR2 FQNENV. CDR3 loop: CASSQSAGGNEQFF. The CDR3 region has the DNA TGTGCCAGCAGCCAATCCGCAGGGGGGAATGAGCAGTTCTTC.

The genes are TRBV5-1 and TRBJ2-7; D call uncertain. The V and J ends lost 4 bases and 4 bases respectively, with 15 bases between them. The germline V gene has CDR1 SGHRS and CDR2 YFSETQ. The CDR3 runs to 14 residues. The CDR3 coding sequence is TGCGCCAGCAGCCCGAGAGCCCAAGCATACGAGCAGTACTTC. This codes for CASSPRAQAYEQYF.

The chain uses TRBV5-1 and TRBJ2-5, with 8 bases identical to TRBD2. The V gene's germline CDR1 is SGHRS and CDR2 YFSETQ. The CDR3 runs to 15 residues. V lost 0 bases and J lost 3; bases outside the gene matches: 4. The CDR3 spells CASSLGVTSEETQYF. CDR3 DNA sequence: TGCGCCAGCAGCTTGGGGGTGACTAGCGAAGAGACCCAGTACTTC.

This clone was found once. This chain joins TRBV5-4 and TRBJ2-7; possibly TRBD2 for D (6 bases). The V end was cut by 4 bases, the J end by 2 bases, with 16 bases between. CDR3 length equals 15 residues. Germline assignment: CDR1 SGHNT and CDR2 YYREEE (reference sequence). Here the CDR3 DNA reads TGTGCCAGCAGCCATGGCGGGACGATGACCTACGAGCAGTACTTC. Its protein product is CASSHGGTMTYEQYF. The whole variable domain, filled in from reference TRBV5-4 and TRBJ2-7, reads ETGVTQSPTHLIKTRGQQVTLRCSSQSGHNTVSWYQQALGQGPQFIFQYYREEENGRGNFPPRFSGLQFPNYSSELNVNALELDDSALYLCASSHGGTMTYEQYFGPGTRLTVT.